A single sample is the source of the 32 T cell receptor beta chains below, sequenced in a study of T cells in Graves' hyperthyroidism and ophthalmopathy. The TCR beta CDR3 regions underwent amplification using RNA transcripts as the source. Using the HTBI primer set, a first-round RT-PCR was run on the TCR CDR3. TCRdb ran MiXCR on the multiplex PCR reads and lists one entry per CDR3 protein. The repertoire has under 300,000 distinct CDR3 sequences, about 20% of them found once; the top ten carry 50% to 75%. The sample was blood. The receptors shown here come from a man aged 30-40 years with Graves' ophthalmopathy.

There are many counts of this clonotype. The chain couples TRBV3-1 to TRBJ2-5, with D maybe TRBD2 (5 bases). Germline V gene data show CDR1 as LGHDT and CDR2 as YNNKEL (reference sequence). The CDR3 length is 16 residues. The germline V and J ends were trimmed by 4 bases and 2 bases, with 17 bases remaining between them. In DNA form, the CDR3 reads TGTGCCAGCAGCCCCGACCGACGGGAACCGCAAGAGACCCAGTACTTC. Translating gives CASSPDRREPQETQYF.

The V gene is TRBV7-9, the J gene TRBJ2-6; D is possibly TRBD1 (6 bases). V lost 5 bases and J lost 0, with 11 bases in between. In germline, CDR1 is SEHNR, CDR2 FQNEAQ (reference sequence). The CDR3 is 16 residues long. CDR3 nucleotide sequence: TGTGCCAGCAGCGTACAACAGGGCTCTGGGGCCAACGTCCTGACTTTC. It yields the protein CASSVQQGSGANVLTF.

This clonotype was observed many times. The gene calls are TRBV28 and TRBJ2-3; the D is unclear. Between the trimmed V and J ends, which lost 2 bases and 1 base, there was a span of 13 bases. CDR1 and CDR2 from the germline V gene are MDHEN and SYDVKM. This CDR3 comprises 16 residues. The CDR3 nucleotides read TGTGCCAGCAGTTTAATCCTGGGTTGGGGCACAGATACGCAGTATTTT. It codes for CASSLILGWGTDTQYF.

In its sample, this clonotype was seen many times. V is TRBV15 and J is TRBJ1-2; no reliable D call. Trimming pared 3 bases from V and 6 bases from J, leaving 5 bases between. The CDR3 contains 11 residues. Germline V gives CDR1 LNHNV, CDR2 YYDKDF (reference sequence). CDR3 region: CATSSWNGYTF. CDR3 nucleotides: TGTGCCACCAGCAGTTGGAATGGCTACACCTTC.

V is TRBV12-3 or TRBV12-4 and J is TRBJ1-2; D is unclear. V dropped 5 bases and J dropped 6 bases, with 7 bases sitting between them. The CDR3 is made up of 11 amino acids. The CDR3 sequence is CASSQDHGYTF. Here the CDR3 DNA reads TGTGCCAGCAGTCAGGACCATGGCTACACCTTC.

This clonotype has more than one count but fewer than ten. The chain is built from TRBV5-1 and TRBJ2-5, with 10 bases lining up with TRBD1. J gave up 5 bases and V 2 bases, and 6 bases lay outside the gene matches. Germline V gene sequence: CDR1 SGHRS, CDR2 YFSETQ. The CDR3 runs to 15 residues. The CDR3 sequence is CASSFDRGRGETQYF. CDR3 in DNA: TGCGCCAGCAGCTTCGACAGGGGGCGCGGGGAGACCCAGTACTTC.

The chain links TRBV6-1 to TRBJ1-5; D is ambiguous. The V end was cut by 6 bases, the J end by 11 bases, with 11 bases between. The CDR3 contains 11 residues. Germline CDR1 reads MNHNS; CDR2 reads SASEGT. The CDR3 reads CASRLEAAQHF. DNA for the CDR3: TGTGCCAGCAGGCTGGAAGCGGCCCAGCATTTT.

The V gene is TRBV7-8, the J gene TRBJ2-2, with D unclear. The V end was cut by 2 bases, the J end by 3 bases, with 10 bases between. The length of the CDR3 is 15 residues. CDR1 SGHVS and CDR2 FQNEAQ come from the germline V gene. The CDR3 protein is CASSLNADYTGELFF. CDR3 sequence (DNA): TGTGCCAGCAGCTTAAATGCAGATTACACCGGGGAGCTGTTTTTT.

In this sample, this clonotype turned up many times. The chain recombines TRBV11-3 with TRBJ2-1; 8 bases are a match to TRBD1. The trim removed 7 bases at V and 5 bases at J, leaving 7 bases unmatched. The CDR3 is 14 amino acids. Germline CDR1 SGHNT, CDR2 YENEEA. This chain's CDR3 is CASNRQGLNNEQFF. CDR3 bases: TGTGCCAGCAACAGACAGGGGTTAAACAATGAGCAGTTCTTC.

This clonotype was seen at least ten times. The gene calls are TRBV11-2 and TRBJ2-1, with D possibly TRBD1 on 5 matching bases. CDR3 size: 13 residues. Germline assignment: CDR1 SGHAT and CDR2 FQNNGV. V lost 6 bases, J lost 6 bases, and 12 bases lay in between. The CDR3 nucleotides are TGTGCCAGCAGTCCCCCTGGGGCCAATGAGCAGTTCTTC. Translating it yields CASSPPGANEQFF.

In its sample, this clonotype was seen many times. This chain joins TRBV20-1 and TRBJ2-1; D is possibly TRBD2 (6 bases). The V end lost 3 bases, the J end lost 2 bases, and 11 bases lay between the germline ends. Germline V lookup: CDR1 DFQATT, CDR2 SNEGSKA (reference sequence). The CDR3 totals 14 residues. The CDR3 protein is CSASAEGPYNEQFF. The CDR3 DNA follows: TGCAGTGCTAGTGCGGAGGGACCCTACAATGAGCAGTTCTTC.

The rearrangement joins TRBV11-2 to TRBJ2-5, with TRBD2 matching 12 bases. Per germline, CDR1 SGHAT and CDR2 FQNNGV. Germline trimming cut 0 bases from V and 5 bases from J; bases unmatched to any gene: 7. The CDR3 runs 17 residues. The CDR3: CASSLEHRLAGVETQYF. The CDR3, as DNA: TGTGCCAGCAGCTTAGAACACCGACTAGCGGGAGTGGAGACCCAGTACTTC.

A few counts support this clonotype. The CDR3 DNA is TGCAGCAGTGCGACAGACTACGAGCAGTACTTC. Its translation: CSSATDYEQYF. V and J are TRBV20-1 and TRBJ2-7; a weak D match, TRBD1 (5 bases). The CDR3 is 11 amino acids. Germline V gene sequence: CDR1 DFQATT, CDR2 SNEGSKA (reference sequence).

The gene calls are TRBV30 and TRBJ1-5; TRBD1 agrees at 7 bases. The CDR3 loop spans 15 amino acids. Germline assignment: CDR1 GTSNPN and CDR2 SVGIG (reference sequence). V lost 1 base and J lost 1; bases outside the gene matches: 4. CDR3: CAWSDDRASNQPQHF. The DNA of the CDR3 is TGTGCCTGGAGTGACGACAGGGCGAGCAATCAGCCCCAGCATTTT.

This clonotype was picked up a small number of times. V is TRBV11-2 and J is TRBJ2-7; maybe TRBD2 (5 bases). V was shortened by 1 base and J by 4 bases, with 11 bases between the two germline ends. CDR1 and CDR2 (germline): SGHAT, FQNNGV. This CDR3 is built from 14 residues. Written as DNA, the CDR3 is TGTGCCAGCAGCTTAGGTTGGGGAGTATACGAGCAGTACTTC. Translation gives CASSLGWGVYEQYF.

At least ten counts were recorded for this clonotype. The chain carries TRBV30 and TRBJ1-1, with D perhaps TRBD1 (5 bases). Trimming removed 0 bases from V and 5 bases from J, with 16 bases in between. The CDR3 has 15 amino acids. Germline-derived CDR1 and CDR2 are GTSNPN and SVGIG (reference sequence). The CDR3 region is CAWSVGWGVRTEAFF. For the CDR3, the DNA is TGTGCCTGGAGTGTAGGTTGGGGGGTAAGAACTGAAGCTTTCTTT.

This clonotype occurred a few times. The chain has TRBV20-1 and TRBJ2-1; weak D call: TRBD2 (6 bases). Trimming pared 6 bases from V and 3 bases from J, leaving 15 bases between. The CDR3 has 14 residues. Germline values: CDR1 DFQATT, CDR2 SNEGSKA (reference sequence). This chain's CDR3 is CSAISGAIYNEQFF. CDR3 in DNA: TGCAGTGCCATTAGCGGAGCGATCTACAATGAGCAGTTCTTC.

This clonotype came up many times. This chain joins TRBV7-2 and TRBJ2-5, with D uncertain. CDR1 and CDR2 from the germline V gene are SGHTA and FQGNSA. V was cut by 3 bases and J by 5 bases, with 16 bases left in between. This CDR3 contains 15 residues. In DNA form, the CDR3 reads TGTGCCAGCAGCTTCTCGTATCTTGAGAGGGAGACCCAGTACTTC. Translation: CASSFSYLERETQYF.

The rearrangement joins TRBV5-1 to TRBJ2-1, with TRBD1 as a possible D gene (5 bases). CDR1 and CDR2 from the germline V gene are SGHRS and YFSETQ. V was cut by 0 bases and J by 3 bases, with 7 bases left in between. The CDR3 sequence is 14 residues long. The CDR3 DNA reads as TGCGCCAGCAGCTTGGTGGACAACTACAATGAGCAGTTCTTC. It encodes CASSLVDNYNEQFF.

This clonotype was found a few times. V usage is TRBV20-1 and J usage is TRBJ2-7; D not certain. Per the germline V gene, CDR1 is DFQATT and CDR2 is SNEGSKA (reference sequence). The CDR3 runs to 12 residues. Trimming removed 1 base from V and 4 bases from J, with 8 bases in between. DNA for the CDR3: TGCAGTGCTAGAGTTACGGCTTACGAGCAGTACTTC. Residues: CSARVTAYEQYF.

This clonotype was seen ten or more times. The chain links TRBV5-1 to TRBJ1-1, with 8 bases aligning to TRBD1. Germline-derived CDR1 and CDR2 are SGHRS and YFSETQ. The CDR3 length is 15 residues. J lost 1 base, V lost 4 bases, and 6 bases had no gene match. CDR3 sequence (DNA): TGCGCCAGCAGCCTAGGGACAGGATGGAACACTGAAGCTTTCTTT. Encoded protein: CASSLGTGWNTEAFF.

The genes are TRBV10-3 and TRBJ1-5; D unresolved. The CDR3 consists of 13 residues. V lost 6 bases and J 7 bases, leaving 13 bases between the germline ends. The germline gives CDR1 ENHRY, CDR2 SYGVKD. CDR3 region: CAISQQRQQPQHF. CDR3 nucleotides: TGTGCCATCAGCCAGCAGCGCCAGCAGCCCCAGCATTTT.

The rearrangement joins TRBV7-2 to TRBJ2-7; D is unresolved. This CDR3 region has 13 residues. Between the trimmed V and J ends, which lost 6 bases and 3 bases, there was a span of 12 bases. Germline lookup yields CDR1 SGHTA and CDR2 FQGNSA. The CDR3: CASSFGADYEQYF. CDR3 coding DNA: TGTGCCAGCAGTTTTGGAGCAGACTACGAGCAGTACTTC.

This clonotype was detected a few times. This chain joins TRBV6-1 and TRBJ1-6; TRBD1 matches at 7 bases. The trim removed 6 bases at V and 5 bases at J, leaving 10 bases unmatched. The germline V gene encodes CDR1 MNHNS and CDR2 SASEGT. This CDR3 is 16 amino acids long. The CDR3 sequence: CASRPTGRDNNSPLHF. DNA of the CDR3: TGTGCCAGCAGGCCGACAGGGAGGGATAATAATTCACCCCTCCACTTT.

At least ten counts were recorded for this clonotype. The chain joins TRBV7-9 to TRBJ2-1; tentatively, D is TRBD2 (5 bases). Deletions cut 4 bases from V and 10 bases from J, with 11 bases between. CDR3 size: 12 residues. CDR1 and CDR2 (germline): SEHNR, FQNEAQ (reference sequence). The CDR3, as DNA: TGTGCCAGCAGCTCCAACTCGGGGGAGCAGTTCTTC. Translating it yields CASSSNSGEQFF.

This clonotype occurred a few times. The J gene is TRBJ2-7, the V gene TRBV7-2, with 7 bases identical to TRBD2. Germline V CDR1 and CDR2: SGHTA, FQGNSA. The ends lost 7 bases at V and 2 bases at J; junction bases unmatched: 14. The CDR3 sequence is 16 residues long. In DNA form, the CDR3 reads TGTGCCAGCACCAACCGTGGGGCTAGCGGAACCTACGAGCAGTACTTC. Translated: CASTNRGASGTYEQYF.

This clonotype came up a few times. The chain combines TRBV20-1 with TRBJ2-3; 10 bases align to TRBD2. Per the germline V gene, CDR1 is DFQATT and CDR2 is SNEGSKA (reference sequence). The trim removed 1 base at V and 2 bases at J, leaving 3 bases unmatched. The CDR3 runs to 15 residues. The CDR3 region is CSARAGTSATDTQYF. The DNA for the CDR3 is TGCAGTGCTAGAGCCGGGACTAGCGCCACAGATACGCAGTATTTT.

This clonotype has a handful of counts. The chain has TRBV5-8 and TRBJ2-1, with a tentative D call TRBD2 (6 bases). Per the germline V gene, CDR1 is SGHTS and CDR2 is YDEGEE. Deletions cut 5 bases from V and 0 bases from J, with 12 bases between. The CDR3 totals 15 residues. CDR3 amino acids: CASSSSGPSYNEQFF. The CDR3 region has the DNA TGTGCCAGCAGTTCAAGCGGGCCCTCCTACAATGAGCAGTTCTTC.

The chain has TRBV6-2 or TRBV6-3 and TRBJ2-7, with 13 bases matching TRBD2. Per germline, CDR1 MNHEY and CDR2 SVGEGT. V lost 3 bases and J lost 0; bases outside the gene matches: 8. The CDR3 contains 18 residues. CDR3 amino acids: CASSYRGLAGTSSYEQYF. As DNA, the CDR3 is TGTGCCAGCAGTTATAGGGGACTAGCGGGAACTAGCTCCTACGAGCAGTACTTC.

As DNA, the CDR3 is TGTGCCAGCTCACCTCGGGCGGCAAGCTACGAGCAGTACTTC. Protein sequence: CASSPRAASYEQYF. The chain has TRBV18 and TRBJ2-7, with D uncertain. CDR3 length equals 14 residues. Trimming took 3 bases from V and 3 from J, leaving 12 bases between them. The V gene's germline CDR1 is KGHSH and CDR2 LQKENI.

This rearrangement joins TRBV20-1 to TRBJ2-7, with TRBD1 matching 7 bases. With 4 bases clipped from V and 5 bases from J, the junction kept 2 bases outside the gene matches. Germline V gene sequence: CDR1 DFQATT, CDR2 SNEGSKA (reference sequence). This CDR3 has 11 amino acids. The CDR3 coding sequence is TGCAGTGCTACGGACAGGAACGAGCAGTACTTC. This translates into CSATDRNEQYF.

At least ten counts were recorded for this clonotype. The chain is built from TRBV7-9 and TRBJ2-1; the D gene is possibly TRBD1 (6 bases). The germline V gene has CDR1 SEHNR and CDR2 FQNEAQ (reference sequence). The CDR3 is 13 residues long. V gave up 1 base and J gave up 6 bases, with 7 bases separating them. In DNA form, the CDR3 reads TGTGCCAGCAGCTTAGTGGGGGCCAATGAGCAGTTCTTC. Its translation: CASSLVGANEQFF.